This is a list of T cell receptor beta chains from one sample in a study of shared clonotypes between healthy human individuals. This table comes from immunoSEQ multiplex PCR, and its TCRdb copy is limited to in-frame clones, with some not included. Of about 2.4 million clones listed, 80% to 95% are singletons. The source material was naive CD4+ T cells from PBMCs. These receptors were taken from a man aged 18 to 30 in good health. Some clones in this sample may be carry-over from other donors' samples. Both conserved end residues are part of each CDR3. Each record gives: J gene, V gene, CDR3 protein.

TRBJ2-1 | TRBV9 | CASSARQGNEQFF
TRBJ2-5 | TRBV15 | CATSRDRRETQYF
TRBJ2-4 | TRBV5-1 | CASSLATGDIQYF
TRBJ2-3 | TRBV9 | CASSVAPRGASTDTQYF
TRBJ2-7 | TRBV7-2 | CASSLVGLAGASYEQYF
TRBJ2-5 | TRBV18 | CASSPGVQETQYF
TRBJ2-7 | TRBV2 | CASSEAPYEQYF
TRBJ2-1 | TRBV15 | CATSRELTGDSSYNEQFF
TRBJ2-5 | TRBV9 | CASSGSSGSRETQYF
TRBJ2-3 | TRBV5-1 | CASSRQPGQSTDTQYF
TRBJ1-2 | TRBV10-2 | CASSERLSSNYGYTF
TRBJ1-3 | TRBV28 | CASRFRGSGNTIYF
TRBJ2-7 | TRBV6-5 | CASSRDLISSYEQYF
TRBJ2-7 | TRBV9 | CASSVAPSRTYEQYF
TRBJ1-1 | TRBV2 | CASSVLAPQLNTEAFF
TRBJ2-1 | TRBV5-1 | CASTGPGNEQFF
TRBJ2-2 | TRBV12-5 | CASGSGQPNTGELFF
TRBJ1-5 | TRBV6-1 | CASGTPTQNQPQHF
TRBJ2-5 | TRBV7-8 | CASSLAGGEETQYF
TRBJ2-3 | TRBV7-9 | CASSLVYTGGTDTQYF
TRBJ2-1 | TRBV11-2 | CASSSRGNEQFF
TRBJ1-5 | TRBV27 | CASSPQGWAGLANQPQHF
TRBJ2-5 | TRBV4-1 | CASSQAGERETQYF
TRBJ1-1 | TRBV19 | CASSPLLNTEAFF
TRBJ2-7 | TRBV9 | CASSATGTGFYEQYF
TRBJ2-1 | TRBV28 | CASSPWTGYNEQFF
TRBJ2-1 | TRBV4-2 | CASSQGAGGDEQFF
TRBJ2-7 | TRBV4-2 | CASSQEDRTYEQYF
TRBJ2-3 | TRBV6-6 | CASSTTGATDTQYF
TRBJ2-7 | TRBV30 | CAWSVANEQYF
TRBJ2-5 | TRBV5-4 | CASSLGQVPETQYF
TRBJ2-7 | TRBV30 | CAWSVTPYEQYF
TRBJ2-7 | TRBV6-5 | CASSYSSASSYEQYF
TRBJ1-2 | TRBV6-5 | CASRKSGRGGYTF
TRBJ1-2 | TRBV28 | CASSLTRSSSHYGYTF
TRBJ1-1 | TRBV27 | CASSLYGVRNTEAFF
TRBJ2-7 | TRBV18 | CASSTTSGTLYEQYF
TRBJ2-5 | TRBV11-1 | CASSLGGVQETQYF
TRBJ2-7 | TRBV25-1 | CTSSKLAGGPAYEQYF
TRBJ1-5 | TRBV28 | CASSRIPLSNQPQHF
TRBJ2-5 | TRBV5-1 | CASSLRGTKGETQYF
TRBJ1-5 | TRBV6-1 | CASSEGVVGPGSQPQHF
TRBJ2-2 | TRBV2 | CASSERTGGRGTGELFF
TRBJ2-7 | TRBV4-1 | CASSHAGFYEQYF
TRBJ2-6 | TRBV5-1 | CASSFGTEPGANVLTF
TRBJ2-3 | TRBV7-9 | CASSRAAEEVDTQYF
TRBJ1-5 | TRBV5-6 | CASSDGQGRSSQPQHF